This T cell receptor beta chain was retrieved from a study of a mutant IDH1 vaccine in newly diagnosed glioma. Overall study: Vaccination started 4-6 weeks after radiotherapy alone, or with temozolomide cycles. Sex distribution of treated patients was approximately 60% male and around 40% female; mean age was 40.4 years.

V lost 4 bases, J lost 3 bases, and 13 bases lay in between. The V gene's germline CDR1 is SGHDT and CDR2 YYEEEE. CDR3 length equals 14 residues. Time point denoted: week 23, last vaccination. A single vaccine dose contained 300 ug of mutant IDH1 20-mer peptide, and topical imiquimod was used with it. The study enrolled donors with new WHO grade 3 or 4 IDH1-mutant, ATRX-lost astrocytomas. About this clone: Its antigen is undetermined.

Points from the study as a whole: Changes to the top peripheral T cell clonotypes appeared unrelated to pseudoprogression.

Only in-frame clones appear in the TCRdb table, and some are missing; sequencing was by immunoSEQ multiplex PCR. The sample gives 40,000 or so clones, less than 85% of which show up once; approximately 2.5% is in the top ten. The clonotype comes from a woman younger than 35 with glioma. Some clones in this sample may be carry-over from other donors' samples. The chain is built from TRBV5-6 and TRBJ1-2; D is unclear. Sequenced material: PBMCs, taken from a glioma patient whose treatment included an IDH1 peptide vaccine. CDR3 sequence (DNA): TGTGCCAGCAGCGATTTCCCTGGGGACTATGGCTACACCTTC. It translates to CASSDFPGDYGYTF.